This T cell receptor beta chain originates from a study of blood T cell repertoires in COVID-19. In the study overall: Specimens from acute and convalescent COVID-19 originated in the United States, Italy and Spain. In each case, the material was cDNA or gDNA derived from T cells, B-cell-depleted T cells, or PBMCs.

In the source study's methods: Reference gene primers were amplified, and this amplification served to estimate nucleated cell counts. Method: immunoSEQ multiplex PCR; TCRdb's copy keeps in-frame clones and lacks some. V and J calls and clone size are as listed in that table; D and trimming were resolved from the DNA. The profile shows more than 200,000 clones, around 88% of them singletons. The germline gives CDR1 SGHKS, CDR2 YYEKEE (reference sequence). This CDR3 comprises 13 residues. V was clipped by 5 bases and J by 5 bases, with 14 bases between them. This chain uses TRBV5-5 with TRBJ2-7; D is unclear. The TCR sequence derives from a man under 40 with active or convalescent COVID-19. The sample taken for sequencing was peripheral blood. CDR3 protein: CASRALDEDEQYF. CDR3 sequence (DNA): TGTGCCAGCAGGGCCTTAGATGAGGACGAGCAGTACTTC.